The 17 T cell receptor beta chains reported below all come from one sample, sequenced in a study of blood T cell dynamics during melanoma immunotherapy. This sample's time point: pre-treatment baseline. TCRdb's copy holds only in-frame clones and misses some; the assay was immunoSEQ multiplex PCR. The table shows some 13,000 clones, with about 92% occurring only once. The input for sequencing was effector memory CD8+ T cells from blood, taken from a patient treated with checkpoint blockade. The receptor source for this set is a human donor with melanoma.

This clone was counted a single time. The J gene is TRBJ2-7, the V gene TRBV15; D not certain. There are 14 residues in the CDR3. Germline CDR1 LNHNV, CDR2 YYDKDF (reference sequence). V was pared by 3 bases and J by 5 bases, with 14 bases between. This CDR3 reads CATSRGRQVHEQYF. In DNA form, the CDR3 reads TGTGCCACCAGCAGGGGCAGGCAAGTCCACGAGCAGTACTTC.

This clone was counted between two and nine times. The genes are TRBV27 and TRBJ1-5; D is uncertain. Per germline, CDR1 MNHEY and CDR2 SMNVEV (reference sequence). The length of the CDR3 is 14 residues. The V gene lost 7 bases and the J gene lost 7 bases, with 17 bases spanning the gap. CDR3 DNA sequence: TGTGCCAGCACGGAGGGCAGCGCGGGGCAGCCCCAGCATTTT. Encoded protein: CASTEGSAGQPQHF.

The chain couples TRBV29-1 to TRBJ1-3; D ambiguous. Germline values: CDR1 SQVTM, CDR2 ANQGSEA. Trimming pared 2 bases from V and 0 bases from J, leaving 11 bases between. CDR3 size: 15 residues. The CDR3 is CSVELVQDSGNTIYF. For the CDR3, the DNA is TGCAGCGTTGAATTGGTACAAGACTCTGGAAACACCATATATTTT.

V gene TRBV7-6 combines with J gene TRBJ2-7; the match to TRBD1 covers 10 bases. This CDR3 is built from 15 residues. V shed 4 bases and J 3 bases; nucleotides not matched to a gene: 6. In germline, CDR1 is SGHVS, CDR2 FNYEAQ. DNA of the CDR3: TGTGCCAGCAGCTCGACAGGGGGCCGACTCTACGAGCAGTACTTC. It encodes CASSSTGGRLYEQYF.

The DNA of the CDR3 is TGTGCCAGCAGCCCGGGGACTAATGAGCAGTTCTTC. It is translated as CASSPGTNEQFF. V is TRBV13 and J is TRBJ2-1; D possibly corresponds to TRBD2 (6 bases). Deletions cut 5 bases from V and 7 bases from J, with 9 bases between. Germline CDR1 and CDR2: PRHDT and FYEKMQ (reference sequence). The CDR3 loop spans 12 amino acids. Using reference TRBV13 and TRBJ2-1 for the parts outside the CDR3, the full variable domain is AAGVIQSPRHLIKEKRETATLKCYPIPRHDTVYWYQQGPGQDPQFLISFYEKMQSDKGSIPDRFSAQQFSDYHSELNMSSLELGDSALYFCASSPGTNEQFFGPGTRLTVL.

The chain is built from TRBV5-4 and TRBJ2-3, with D perhaps TRBD1 (6 bases). Trimming removed 5 bases at V and 5 bases at J, with 12 bases between. CDR1 is SGHNT, CDR2 YYREEE, per germline (reference sequence). The CDR3 has 13 amino acids. DNA for the CDR3: TGTGCCAGCAGACCAGGACAGCGAGATACGCAGTATTTT. This translates into CASRPGQRDTQYF. The full variable domain, its missing parts supplied by reference TRBV5-4 and TRBJ2-3, is ETGVTQSPTHLIKTRGQQVTLRCSSQSGHNTVSWYQQALGQGPQFIFQYYREEENGRGNFPPRFSGLQFPNYSSELNVNALELDDSALYLCASRPGQRDTQYFGPGTRLTVL.

The chain links TRBV25-1 to TRBJ2-3; the D gene is possibly TRBD2 (6 bases). Germline V gene sequence: CDR1 MGHDK, CDR2 SYGVNS. The CDR3 is 16 amino acids. The V gene lost 1 base and the J gene lost 5 bases, with 16 bases spanning the gap. Written as DNA, the CDR3 is TGTGCCAGCAGTGAATCACCCGCCGGGAGTCAAGATACGCAGTATTTT. It yields the protein CASSESPAGSQDTQYF.

This rearrangement joins TRBV19 to TRBJ1-3; D may be TRBD1 (5 bases). CDR3 length equals 15 residues. Germline CDR1 LNHDA, CDR2 SQIVND (reference sequence). V gave up 1 base and J gave up 4 bases, with 11 bases separating them. The CDR3 region has the DNA TGTGCCAGTAGTATAGCGTTGGGGCCCGGAAACACCATATATTTT. As protein: CASSIALGPGNTIYF.

The rearrangement uses TRBV19 and TRBJ2-1; 7 nucleotides match TRBD2. Per the germline V gene, CDR1 is LNHDA and CDR2 is SQIVND (reference sequence). J gave up 7 bases and V 4 bases, and 10 bases lay outside the gene matches. The CDR3 covers 15 residues. Written as DNA, the CDR3 is TGTGCCAGTAGTAGGGGTAGCGGGTACGCTAATGAGCAGTTCTTC. This codes for CASSRGSGYANEQFF.

This chain links TRBV11-2 with TRBJ2-7; D unresolved. Trimming pared 5 bases from V and 0 bases from J, leaving 17 bases between. This CDR3 spans 16 amino acids. Germline lookup yields CDR1 SGHAT and CDR2 FQNNGV. Written as DNA, the CDR3 is TGTGCCAGCAGCCCGTCCGGGTCGCTCAGCTCCTACGAGCAGTACTTC. Its protein product is CASSPSGSLSSYEQYF.

The chain employs TRBV7-9 and TRBJ2-5; 9 bases line up with TRBD2. This CDR3 has 14 amino acids. Germline V lookup: CDR1 SEHNR, CDR2 FQNEAQ (reference sequence). Trimming took 5 bases from V and 5 from J; bases not matched to a gene: 6. This chain's CDR3 is CASSASGMMETQYF. The CDR3 nucleotides read TGTGCCAGCAGCGCTAGCGGGATGATGGAGACCCAGTACTTC.

This chain connects TRBV15 to TRBJ2-1; 8 bases match TRBD2. The J segment lost 3 bases and the V segment lost 0 bases, leaving 7 bases of the junction unmatched. The germline V gene encodes CDR1 LNHNV and CDR2 YYDKDF (reference sequence). CDR3 length equals 17 residues. CDR3 DNA: TGTGCCACCAGCAGAGATCCCCGACTAGCGTACTACAATGAGCAGTTCTTC. It codes for CATSRDPRLAYYNEQFF.

This clone was detected only a few times. This chain joins TRBV5-1 and TRBJ2-7; TRBD2 might be the D (5 bases). The CDR3 is 15 residues long. Germline loops: CDR1 SGHRS, CDR2 YFSETQ. The V end was cut by 4 bases, the J end by 0 bases, with 14 bases between. CDR3 amino acids: CASSVTGIFSYEQYF. CDR3 in DNA: TGCGCCAGCAGCGTAACCGGGATATTCTCCTACGAGCAGTACTTC. Full variable domain (missing parts from reference TRBV5-1 and TRBJ2-7): KAGVTQTPRYLIKTRGQQVTLSCSPISGHRSVSWYQQTPGQGLQFLFEYFSETQRNKGNFPGRFSGRQFSNSRSEMNVSTLELGDSALYLCASSVTGIFSYEQYFGPGTRLTVT.

The chain carries TRBV18 and TRBJ2-7; possibly TRBD2 for D (6 bases). Trimming removed 3 bases from V and 2 bases from J, with 14 bases in between. The germline gives CDR1 KGHSH, CDR2 LQKENI. This CDR3 has 15 amino acids. The CDR3 loop reads CASSPPGTAPYEQYF. CDR3 DNA sequence: TGTGCCAGCTCACCCCCGGGGACTGCACCCTACGAGCAGTACTTC.

V gene TRBV27 combines with J gene TRBJ2-7; D assignment may be TRBD1 or TRBD2 (5 bases each). CDR3 length equals 14 residues. Between the trimmed V and J ends, which lost 0 bases and 3 bases, there was a span of 9 bases. Germline CDR1 and CDR2: MNHEY and SMNVEV (reference sequence). Here the CDR3 reads CASSLSGPSYEQYF. Written as DNA, the CDR3 is TGTGCCAGCAGTTTATCGGGACCCAGCTACGAGCAGTACTTC.

V usage is TRBV19 and J usage is TRBJ2-7, with D unresolved. The CDR3 sequence is 14 residues long. The V end was cut by 5 bases, the J end by 0 bases, with 11 bases between. Germline CDR1 reads LNHDA; CDR2 reads SQIVND (reference sequence). CDR3 region: CASSVGRSSYEQYF. The DNA for the CDR3 is TGTGCCAGTAGTGTCGGACGTAGCTCCTACGAGCAGTACTTC. The full variable domain, in which reference TRBV19 and TRBJ2-7 provide the parts outside the CDR3, is DGGITQSPKYLFRKEGQNVTLSCEQNLNHDAMYWYRQDPGQGLRLIYYSQIVNDFQKGDIAEGYSVSREKKESFPLTVTSAQKNPTAFYLCASSVGRSSYEQYFGPGTRLTVT.

The genes are TRBV7-6 and TRBJ2-7; D gene uncertain. V shed 5 bases and J shed 6 bases, with 14 bases lying between them. This CDR3 spans 13 amino acids. In germline, CDR1 is SGHVS, CDR2 FNYEAQ. CDR3 region: CASSPGARTEQYF. The CDR3 coding sequence is TGTGCCAGCAGCCCCGGCGCCCGAACCGAGCAGTACTTC.